Listed below are T cell receptor beta chains from one sample, sequenced in a study of OX40 agonist ivuxolimab in advanced cancers. Libraries were prepared by immunoSEQ multiplex PCR; TCRdb keeps only in-frame clonotypes and omits some of them. The sample lists roughly 86,000 clones, 85% to 90% occurring once. The sample was CD4+ or CD8+ T cells sorted from blood, taken in a trial of the OX40 agonist ivuxolimab. Receptor source: an adult with an advanced solid tumor such as melanoma, head and neck, liver or kidney cancer. CDR3s include the opening cysteine and the closing phenylalanine or tryptophan. The D gene is left open where the match is weak. Rows may omit the clone size; those that give it use once, few, many or a size class.

d_call: .
v_call: TRBV6-1
j_call: TRBJ2-3
clone_size: .
cdr3_aa: CASTASETDTQYF
cdr3_nt: TGTGCCAGCACTGCTAGCGAAACAGATACGCAGTATTTT

d_call: TRBD2
v_call: TRBV27
j_call: TRBJ2-7
clone_size: once
cdr3_aa: CASRLRGDRYEQYF
cdr3_nt: TGTGCCAGCCGCTTACGGGGGGACCGCTACGAGCAGTACTTC

d_call: TRBD1
v_call: TRBV14
j_call: TRBJ1-5
clone_size: .
cdr3_aa: CASLRGGVQPQHF
cdr3_nt: TGTGCCAGCCTCAGGGGGGGAGTGCAGCCCCAGCATTTT

d_call: .
v_call: TRBV11-3
j_call: TRBJ2-3
clone_size: .
cdr3_aa: CASSPRVGAASTDTQYF
cdr3_nt: TGTGCCAGCAGCCCTAGAGTTGGGGCGGCTAGCACAGATACGCAGTATTTT

d_call: .
v_call: TRBV7-9
j_call: TRBJ2-1
clone_size: .
cdr3_aa: CASTRGPNEQFF
cdr3_nt: TGTGCCAGCACCCGAGGGCCCAATGAGCAGTTCTTC

d_call: .
v_call: TRBV9
j_call: TRBJ2-1
clone_size: .
cdr3_aa: CASSSASSYNEQFF
cdr3_nt: TGTGCCAGCAGTTCAGCGAGCTCCTACAATGAGCAGTTCTTC

d_call: .
v_call: TRBV28
j_call: TRBJ2-7
clone_size: once
cdr3_aa: CASSFQSYEQYF
cdr3_nt: TGTGCCAGCAGTTTCCAGAGCTACGAGCAGTACTTC

d_call: .
v_call: TRBV4-1
j_call: TRBJ1-1
clone_size: .
cdr3_aa: CASSLNAGLNTEAFF
cdr3_nt: TGCGCCAGCAGCCTAAACGCGGGACTAAACACTGAAGCTTTCTTT

d_call: .
v_call: TRBV5-1
j_call: TRBJ1-4
clone_size: .
cdr3_aa: CASSLGPSRATNEKLFF
cdr3_nt: TGCGCCAGCAGCTTGGGCCCCTCGAGGGCAACTAATGAAAAACTGTTTTTT

d_call: TRBD1
v_call: TRBV28
j_call: TRBJ2-3
clone_size: .
cdr3_aa: CASSNTGTGGTDTQYF
cdr3_nt: TGTGCCAGCAGTAATACCGGGACAGGGGGCACAGATACGCAGTATTTT

d_call: .
v_call: TRBV7-9
j_call: TRBJ2-2
clone_size: .
cdr3_aa: CASSQRTRHLTGELFF
cdr3_nt: TGTGCCAGCAGCCAGAGGACACGACATCTCACCGGGGAGCTGTTTTTT

d_call: .
v_call: TRBV11-3
j_call: TRBJ2-7
clone_size: .
cdr3_aa: CASSTSVYEQYF
cdr3_nt: TGTGCCAGCAGCACTTCCGTCTACGAGCAGTACTTC

d_call: .
v_call: TRBV7-8
j_call: TRBJ2-5
clone_size: .
cdr3_aa: CASSSPRLSRQQTQYF
cdr3_nt: TGTGCCAGCAGCTCCCCAAGGCTCTCTAGACAACAGACCCAGTACTTC

d_call: .
v_call: TRBV6-6
j_call: TRBJ2-7
clone_size: .
cdr3_aa: CASTGHNYPEQYF
cdr3_nt: TGTGCCAGTACGGGACACAACTATCCCGAGCAGTACTTC

d_call: .
v_call: TRBV14
j_call: TRBJ1-2
clone_size: .
cdr3_aa: CASSQGAGPGYGCTF
cdr3_nt: TGTGCCAGCAGCCAAGGGGCAGGGCCTGGCTATGGCTGCACCTTC

d_call: .
v_call: TRBV11-2
j_call: TRBJ1-4
clone_size: .
cdr3_aa: CASSLGPTGAEKLFF
cdr3_nt: TGTGCCAGCAGCTTAGGGCCTACAGGTGCTGAAAAACTGTTTTTT

d_call: .
v_call: TRBV2
j_call: TRBJ1-5
clone_size: few
cdr3_aa: CASSDSSRSQPQHF
cdr3_nt: TGTGCCAGCAGTGACTCGTCGCGTTCGCAGCCCCAGCATTTT

d_call: TRBD1
v_call: TRBV11-3
j_call: TRBJ1-1
clone_size: .
cdr3_aa: CASSARTGNTEAFF
cdr3_nt: TGTGCCAGCAGCGCCCGGACAGGAAACACTGAAGCTTTCTTT

d_call: .
v_call: TRBV5-1
j_call: TRBJ2-7
clone_size: .
cdr3_aa: CASSLAGSYEQYF
cdr3_nt: TGCGCCAGCAGCTTGGCCGGCTCCTACGAGCAGTACTTC

d_call: .
v_call: TRBV6-1
j_call: TRBJ2-3
clone_size: .
cdr3_aa: CASSEDRRADTQYF
cdr3_nt: TGTGCCAGCAGTGAAGACAGGAGGGCAGATACGCAGTATTTT

d_call: TRBD2
v_call: TRBV6-4
j_call: TRBJ2-5
clone_size: .
cdr3_aa: CASSASGGGQETQYF
cdr3_nt: TGTGCCAGCAGCGCTAGCGGAGGAGGGCAAGAGACCCAGTACTTC

d_call: TRBD2
v_call: TRBV12-5
j_call: TRBJ2-2
clone_size: .
cdr3_aa: CASGLVLGTSGPTGELFF
cdr3_nt: TGTGCTAGTGGTTTGGTACTGGGGACTAGCGGTCCCACCGGGGAGCTGTTTTTT

d_call: TRBD1
v_call: TRBV27
j_call: TRBJ2-5
clone_size: .
cdr3_aa: CASRPRTGGGETQYF
cdr3_nt: TGTGCCAGCAGACCCCGGACAGGGGGCGGGGAGACCCAGTACTTC

d_call: .
v_call: TRBV4-1
j_call: TRBJ2-5
clone_size: .
cdr3_aa: CASSQESGFQETQYF
cdr3_nt: TGCGCCAGCAGCCAAGAATCCGGTTTCCAAGAGACCCAGTACTTC

d_call: .
v_call: TRBV11-3
j_call: TRBJ1-2
clone_size: .
cdr3_aa: CASSFWGVRGYTF
cdr3_nt: TGTGCCAGCAGCTTTTGGGGGGTAAGGGGCTACACCTTC

d_call: .
v_call: TRBV28
j_call: TRBJ1-5
clone_size: .
cdr3_aa: CASSGPNQPQHF
cdr3_nt: TGTGCCTCATCAGGGCCCAATCAGCCCCAGCATTTT

d_call: .
v_call: TRBV7-2
j_call: TRBJ2-5
clone_size: .
cdr3_aa: CASSSPFLGQETQYF
cdr3_nt: TGTGCCAGCAGCTCCCCCTTTCTGGGACAAGAGACCCAGTACTTC

d_call: .
v_call: TRBV6-1
j_call: TRBJ2-5
clone_size: .
cdr3_aa: CASSEVAETQYF
cdr3_nt: TGTGCCAGCAGTGAAGTTGCGGAGACCCAGTACTTC

d_call: .
v_call: TRBV4-1
j_call: TRBJ2-1
clone_size: .
cdr3_aa: CASSQENGLNEQFF
cdr3_nt: TGCGCCAGCAGCCAAGAAAACGGACTGAATGAGCAGTTCTTC

d_call: .
v_call: TRBV6-5
j_call: TRBJ2-7
clone_size: .
cdr3_aa: CASSYGDLAYEQYF
cdr3_nt: TGTGCCAGCAGTTACGGCGACCTAGCCTACGAGCAGTACTTC

d_call: TRBD2
v_call: TRBV30
j_call: TRBJ2-7
clone_size: .
cdr3_aa: CAWSVGGSLSYEQYF
cdr3_nt: TGTGCCTGGAGTGTAGGCGGGAGCCTCTCCTACGAGCAGTACTTC

d_call: .
v_call: TRBV6-5
j_call: TRBJ2-7
clone_size: few
cdr3_aa: CASSSGMEQYF
cdr3_nt: TGTGCCAGCAGTTCCGGGATGGAACAGTACTTC

d_call: TRBD2
v_call: TRBV18
j_call: TRBJ2-3
clone_size: .
cdr3_aa: CASSPRGSGSPDTQYF
cdr3_nt: TGTGCCAGCTCACCCCGAGGTAGCGGGAGCCCAGATACGCAGTATTTT

d_call: TRBD2
v_call: TRBV10-3
j_call: TRBJ2-5
clone_size: .
cdr3_aa: CAISWTSGWETQYF
cdr3_nt: TGTGCCATCAGCTGGACTAGCGGGTGGGAGACCCAGTACTTC

d_call: .
v_call: TRBV21-1
j_call: TRBJ2-1
clone_size: .
cdr3_aa: CASSKMHRLAGGRNEQFF
cdr3_nt: TGTGCCAGCAGCAAAATGCATAGACTAGCGGGAGGGCGTAATGAGCAGTTCTTC

d_call: .
v_call: TRBV11-3
j_call: TRBJ2-3
clone_size: few
cdr3_aa: CASSPPADSTDTQYF
cdr3_nt: TGTGCCAGCAGCCCCCCCGCAGATTCTACAGATACGCAGTATTTT

d_call: .
v_call: TRBV21-1
j_call: TRBJ1-3
clone_size: .
cdr3_aa: CASVYTGTGCNTIYF
cdr3_nt: TGTGCCAGCGTTTACACCGGGACAGGGTGTAACACCATATATTTT

d_call: TRBD1
v_call: TRBV9
j_call: TRBJ1-1
clone_size: .
cdr3_aa: CASSVGQGAITEAFF
cdr3_nt: TGTGCCAGCAGCGTAGGACAGGGGGCTATCACTGAAGCTTTCTTT

d_call: .
v_call: TRBV9
j_call: TRBJ2-5
clone_size: .
cdr3_aa: CASSVVGRAEETQYF
cdr3_nt: TGTGCCAGCAGCGTGGTGGGAAGGGCTGAAGAGACCCAGTACTTC

d_call: TRBD2
v_call: TRBV6-1
j_call: TRBJ2-7
clone_size: .
cdr3_aa: CASNPSGRAGDEQYF
cdr3_nt: TGTGCCAGCAACCCTAGCGGGAGGGCTGGGGACGAGCAGTACTTC

d_call: TRBD1
v_call: TRBV7-9
j_call: TRBJ2-2
clone_size: .
cdr3_aa: CASSYRDRVPGELFF
cdr3_nt: TGTGCCAGCAGCTACCGGGACAGGGTACCCGGGGAGCTGTTTTTT

d_call: .
v_call: TRBV5-1
j_call: TRBJ2-1
clone_size: .
cdr3_aa: CASSQITGEQFF
cdr3_nt: TGCGCCAGCAGCCAGATAACGGGTGAGCAGTTCTTC

d_call: .
v_call: TRBV18
j_call: TRBJ2-3
clone_size: .
cdr3_aa: CASSPTHRGLGTDTQYF
cdr3_nt: TGTGCCAGCTCACCCACTCACAGGGGACTGGGCACAGATACGCAGTATTTT

d_call: .
v_call: TRBV5-1
j_call: TRBJ1-1
clone_size: .
cdr3_aa: CASSPGGGSTEAFF
cdr3_nt: TGCGCCAGCAGCCCGGGTGGGGGGTCTACTGAAGCTTTCTTT

d_call: TRBD2
v_call: TRBV11-2
j_call: TRBJ2-4
clone_size: once
cdr3_aa: CASSLARGLAGQNIQYF
cdr3_nt: TGTGCCAGCAGCTTAGCCCGGGGACTAGCGGGTCAAAACATTCAGTACTTC

d_call: .
v_call: TRBV14
j_call: TRBJ1-2
clone_size: .
cdr3_aa: CASSQDSTVYGYTF
cdr3_nt: TGTGCCAGCAGCCAAGATTCGACAGTCTATGGCTACACCTTC

d_call: TRBD2
v_call: TRBV2
j_call: TRBJ2-7
clone_size: .
cdr3_aa: CASSSGEGLAGSYEQYF
cdr3_nt: TGTGCCAGCAGTTCAGGAGAAGGACTAGCGGGTTCCTACGAGCAGTACTTC

d_call: TRBD2
v_call: TRBV7-3
j_call: TRBJ2-5
clone_size: .
cdr3_aa: CASSLRASIGRQETQYF
cdr3_nt: TGTGCCAGCAGCTTAAGAGCCAGTATCGGGAGGCAAGAGACCCAGTACTTC

d_call: .
v_call: TRBV29-1
j_call: TRBJ2-1
clone_size: .
cdr3_aa: CSVQYYEQFF
cdr3_nt: TGCAGCGTGCAGTATTATGAGCAGTTCTTC

d_call: .
v_call: TRBV11-3
j_call: TRBJ1-3
clone_size: .
cdr3_aa: CASSLAPDYSGNTIYF
cdr3_nt: TGTGCCAGCAGCTTAGCTCCGGACTACTCTGGAAACACCATATATTTT

d_call: .
v_call: TRBV10-1
j_call: TRBJ2-1
clone_size: .
cdr3_aa: CASSELGWADEQFF
cdr3_nt: TGCGCCAGCAGTGAGTTGGGCTGGGCGGATGAGCAGTTCTTC

d_call: .
v_call: TRBV7-6
j_call: TRBJ1-1
clone_size: .
cdr3_aa: CASRPPGPRLNTEAFF
cdr3_nt: TGTGCCAGCAGACCTCCAGGTCCGCGGCTCAACACTGAAGCTTTCTTT